Included here is one T cell receptor beta chain sequence, with context. This clone's antigen is unknown. Base-call qualities are not available, and no considerably larger clone is one nucleotide away. Reading the germline V gene gives CDR1 WSHSY and CDR2 SAAADI. From the cysteine through the phenylalanine, the CDR3 covers 15 amino acids. This entry keeps only the CDR3 DNA: 45 bases, framed from base 1. V is reduced by 6 bases and J by 4 bases, leaving a spacing of 18 bases between them. The entry originates in a study of human CD4 T cells and Enterobacteriaceae (TCRdb year 2020). Paper-wide results and their limitations: The reactivity of ex vivo clonotypes was inferred solely by matching the nucleotide sequences of those clonotypes to CFSE-low cultures from the same donors. Ex vivo, broadly cross-reactive clonotypes appeared more expanded than specific ones, with about 55% of the 19 and most of the roughly 30 in the top 5%.

Memory CD4+ T cells, defined as all CD4+ cells except CD45RA+CCR7+CD95- naive cells, were FACS-sorted on a FACSAria III to over 95% purity. Healthy donor blood was obtained from blood donation centers in Switzerland. Positive selection with CD4 and CD14 magnetic microbeads was used to enrich total CD4+ T cells and monocytes. Before sorting, CD8+, CD14+, CD16+, CD56+, CD19+ and CD25-bright cells were excluded. To assess in vivo expansion of bacteria-reactive clonotypes, total memory CD4+ T cells from two blood donors were sequenced directly ex vivo. Ficoll-Paque Plus was used to isolate peripheral blood mononuclear cells from donor blood. Ex vivo total memory CD4+ samples were sequenced at deep level, with detection sensitivity of one cell in 200,000. Genomic DNA was extracted from cell pellets with the QIAamp DNA Micro Kit, and its quantity and purity were checked by spectrophotometry. The immunoSEQ multiplex PCR assay was used to amplify the TCR Vbeta CDR3 regions. Amplicons were sequenced on the Illumina HiSeq platform. Each retrieved sequence was 87 nucleotides long and included the CDR3 region. Processing in the source paper ran as follows. A clonotype was defined as a unique productive TCR Vbeta nucleotide sequence, quantified by productive template frequency from ImmunoSEQ Analyzer V3.0. Expanded clonotypes were defined by a threshold at the top 5th percentile of each frequency-ranked repertoire. The R package fossil was used to compute repertoire overlap as Chao-Jaccard, and the R package MASS was used to visualize the overlap by nonmetric multidimensional scaling. TCRdb's version of the immuneACCESS table is confined to in-frame rearrangements and falls short of the full clone set. An unresolved V gene accounts for under half of the shortfall where checked; the remainder is of unknown origin. That table furnishes V, J and clone size, whereas the DNA furnished D and trimming. Here the sample has 25,000 to 30,000 clones; roughly four fifths occur a single time. The top ten hold over 1.5% of the sample.

The receptor's source is a human donor in good health. Specimen: memory CD4+ T cells from blood. What this sample's cell subset or site label stands for: total memory CD4 T cells sorted directly ex vivo, unstimulated. The chain is encoded by TRBV10-2 joined to TRBJ1-1, with the D gene uncertain. The bases are TGCGCCAGCAGGTCCCAAACAGTACCAGGCACTGAAGCTTTCTTT. It is translated as CASRSQTVPGTEAFF.